This TCR beta chain was identified in a study of PD-L1 blockade in urothelial cancer. At the level of the study: The number of prior chemotherapy regimens per patient was 0 to 3. Counts from blood samples showed a median of roughly 150,000 T cells. Study outcomes and limitations: Better survival was predicted when blood TCR clonality before treatment fell below the median.

Comment on this clone: The antigen is unknown.

The V gene's germline CDR1 is SGHAT and CDR2 FQNNGV. Trimming took 1 base from V and 6 from J, leaving 5 bases between them. The CDR3 extends over 12 amino acids. Generated by immunoSEQ multiplex PCR, the TCRdb table keeps only in-frame clones and is missing some. The table lists approximately 50,000 clones, around nine tenths of them singletons, with 2% to 3% in the top ten. Time point of the sample: peripheral blood 6 weeks after treatment start. Patients' cancers were locally advanced or metastatic urothelial carcinomas. This receptor was obtained from a man between 60 and 75 years old with urothelial cancer. Material: PBMCs, obtained around atezolizumab (anti-PD-L1) treatment. The J gene is TRBJ2-3, the V gene TRBV11-2; D remains unclear. This CDR3 is CASSLGYDTQYF. The CDR3 DNA is TGTGCCAGCAGCTTAGGCTACGATACGCAGTATTTT.